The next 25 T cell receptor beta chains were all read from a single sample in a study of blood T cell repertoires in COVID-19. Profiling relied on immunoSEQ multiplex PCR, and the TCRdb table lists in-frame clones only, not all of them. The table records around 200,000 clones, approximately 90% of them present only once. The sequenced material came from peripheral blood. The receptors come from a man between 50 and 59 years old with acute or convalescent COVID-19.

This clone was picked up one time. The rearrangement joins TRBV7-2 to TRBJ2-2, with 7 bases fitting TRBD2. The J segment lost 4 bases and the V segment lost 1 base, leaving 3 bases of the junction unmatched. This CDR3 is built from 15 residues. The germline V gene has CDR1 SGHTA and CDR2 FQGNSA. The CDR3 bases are TGTGCCAGCAGCTTAGAGGGGAGGGCCACCGGGGAGCTGTTTTTT. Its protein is CASSLEGRATGELFF.

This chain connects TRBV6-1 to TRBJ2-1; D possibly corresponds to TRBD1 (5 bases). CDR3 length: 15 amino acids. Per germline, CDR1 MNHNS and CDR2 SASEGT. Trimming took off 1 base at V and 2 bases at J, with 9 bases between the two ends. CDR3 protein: CASSEGGPPYNEQFF. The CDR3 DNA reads TGTGCCAGCAGTGAAGGGGGCCCACCCTACAATGAGCAGTTCTTC.

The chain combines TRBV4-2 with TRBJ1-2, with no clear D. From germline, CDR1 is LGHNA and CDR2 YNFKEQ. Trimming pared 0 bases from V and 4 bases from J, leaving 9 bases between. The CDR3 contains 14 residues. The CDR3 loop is CASSQERRVYGYTF. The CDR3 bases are TGTGCCAGCAGCCAAGAAAGGAGGGTCTATGGCTACACCTTC.

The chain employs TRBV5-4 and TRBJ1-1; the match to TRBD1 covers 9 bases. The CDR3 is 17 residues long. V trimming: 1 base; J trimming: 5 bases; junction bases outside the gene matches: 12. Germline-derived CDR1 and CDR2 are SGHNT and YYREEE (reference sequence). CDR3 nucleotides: TGTGCCAGCAGCTTGTCCGGGCGTTTGGACAGGGGAACTGAAGCTTTCTTT. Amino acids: CASSLSGRLDRGTEAFF.

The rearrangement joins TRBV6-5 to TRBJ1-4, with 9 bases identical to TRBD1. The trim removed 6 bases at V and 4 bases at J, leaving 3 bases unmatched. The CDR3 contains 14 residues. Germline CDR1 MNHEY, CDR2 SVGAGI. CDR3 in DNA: TGTGCCAGCAGGACGACAGGGGGTAATGAAAAACTGTTTTTT. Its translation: CASRTTGGNEKLFF.

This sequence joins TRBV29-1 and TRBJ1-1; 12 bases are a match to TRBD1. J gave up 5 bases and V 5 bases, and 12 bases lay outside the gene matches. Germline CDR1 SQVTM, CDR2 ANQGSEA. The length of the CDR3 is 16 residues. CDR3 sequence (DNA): TGCAGCGTTTCTTTGGGACAGGGGGCGCAAGGGACTGAAGCTTTCTTT. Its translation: CSVSLGQGAQGTEAFF.

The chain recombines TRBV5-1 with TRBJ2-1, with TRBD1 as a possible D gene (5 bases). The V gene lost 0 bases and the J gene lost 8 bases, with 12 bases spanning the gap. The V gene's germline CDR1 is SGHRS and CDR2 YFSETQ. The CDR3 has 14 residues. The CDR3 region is CASSLAQGRDEQFF. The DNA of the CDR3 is TGCGCCAGCAGCTTGGCCCAGGGCCGCGATGAGCAGTTCTTC.

The CDR3: CASRTGTSIYSNQPQHF. The DNA of the CDR3 is TGTGCCAGCAGGACCGGGACATCTATCTATAGCAATCAGCCCCAGCATTTT. The V call is TRBV25-1, the J call TRBJ1-5; D may be TRBD1 (6 bases). V dropped 6 bases and J dropped 0 bases, with 18 bases sitting between them. The CDR3 sequence is 17 residues long. The germline V gene has CDR1 MGHDK and CDR2 SYGVNS.

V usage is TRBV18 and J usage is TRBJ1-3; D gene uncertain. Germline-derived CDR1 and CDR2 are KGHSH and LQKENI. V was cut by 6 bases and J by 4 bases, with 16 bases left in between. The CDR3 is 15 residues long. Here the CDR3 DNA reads TGTGCCAGCTCCCAAAACGGGGTGATAGGAAACACCATATATTTT. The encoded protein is CASSQNGVIGNTIYF. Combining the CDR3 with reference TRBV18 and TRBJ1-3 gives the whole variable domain NAGVMQNPRHLVRRRGQEARLRCSPMKGHSHVYWYRQLPEEGLKFMVYLQKENIIDESGMPKERFSAEFPKEGPSILRIQQVVRGDSAAYFCASSQNGVIGNTIYFGEGSWLTVV.

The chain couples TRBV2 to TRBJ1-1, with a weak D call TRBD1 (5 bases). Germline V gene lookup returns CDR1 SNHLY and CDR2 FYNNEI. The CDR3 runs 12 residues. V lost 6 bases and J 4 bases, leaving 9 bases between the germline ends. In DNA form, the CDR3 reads TGTGCCAGCAGGGGCGGGGGCACTGAAGCTTTCTTT. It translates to CASRGGGTEAFF.

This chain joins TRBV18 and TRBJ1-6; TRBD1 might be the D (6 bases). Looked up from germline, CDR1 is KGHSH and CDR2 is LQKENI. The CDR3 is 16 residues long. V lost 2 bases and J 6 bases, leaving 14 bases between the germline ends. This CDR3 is CASSPVGAFGNSPLHF. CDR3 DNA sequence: TGTGCCAGCTCACCAGTGGGGGCGTTTGGTAATTCACCCCTCCACTTT.

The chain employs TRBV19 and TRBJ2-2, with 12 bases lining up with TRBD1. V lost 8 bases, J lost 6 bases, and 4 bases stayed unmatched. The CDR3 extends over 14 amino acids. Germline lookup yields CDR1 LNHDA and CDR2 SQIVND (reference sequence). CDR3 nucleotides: TGTGCCAGTCGGGACAGGGGGCGACCCGGGGAGCTGTTTTTT. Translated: CASRDRGRPGELFF.

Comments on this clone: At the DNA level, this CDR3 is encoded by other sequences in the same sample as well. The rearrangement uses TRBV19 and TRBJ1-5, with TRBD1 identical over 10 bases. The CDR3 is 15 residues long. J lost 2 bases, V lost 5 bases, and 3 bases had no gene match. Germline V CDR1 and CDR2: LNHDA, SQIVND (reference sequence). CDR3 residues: CASSPGTGGNQPQHF. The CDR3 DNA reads TGTGCCAGTAGTCCCGGGACAGGGGGCAATCAGCCCCAGCATTTT.

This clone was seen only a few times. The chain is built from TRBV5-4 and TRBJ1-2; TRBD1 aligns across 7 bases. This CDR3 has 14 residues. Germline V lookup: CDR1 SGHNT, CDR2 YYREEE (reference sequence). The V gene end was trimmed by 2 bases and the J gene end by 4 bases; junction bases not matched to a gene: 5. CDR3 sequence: CASSFLQGIYGYTF. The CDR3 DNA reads TGTGCCAGCAGCTTTCTACAGGGGATCTATGGCTACACCTTC.

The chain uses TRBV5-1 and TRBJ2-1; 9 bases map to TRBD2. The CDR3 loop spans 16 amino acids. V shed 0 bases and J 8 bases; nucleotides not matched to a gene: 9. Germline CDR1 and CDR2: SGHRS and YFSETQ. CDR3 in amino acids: CASSLVMRGGLDEQFF. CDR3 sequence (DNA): TGCGCCAGCAGCTTGGTGATGCGGGGGGGCTTGGATGAGCAGTTCTTC.

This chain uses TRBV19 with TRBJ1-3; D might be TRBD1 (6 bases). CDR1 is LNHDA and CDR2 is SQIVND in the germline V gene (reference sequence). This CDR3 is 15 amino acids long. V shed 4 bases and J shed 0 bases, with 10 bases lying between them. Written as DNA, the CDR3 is TGTGCCAGTAGTACCTCGGACAGCTCTGGAAACACCATATATTTT. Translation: CASSTSDSSGNTIYF.

The CDR3 here is CAWSVGGDSPLHF. The CDR3 DNA sequence: TGTGCCTGGAGCGTAGGGGGTGATTCACCCCTCCACTTT. This chain links TRBV30 with TRBJ1-6; tentative D call: TRBD1 (6 bases). The CDR3 covers 13 residues. Trimming took 3 bases from V and 8 from J, leaving 11 bases between them. The V gene's germline CDR1 is GTSNPN and CDR2 SVGIG (reference sequence). Full variable domain (rest looked up from reference TRBV30 and TRBJ1-6): SQTIHQWPATLVQPVGSPLSLECTVEGTSNPNLYWYRQAAGRGLQLLFYSVGIGQISSEVPQNLSASRPQDRQFILSSKKLLLSDSGFYLCAWSVGGDSPLHFGNGTRLTVT.

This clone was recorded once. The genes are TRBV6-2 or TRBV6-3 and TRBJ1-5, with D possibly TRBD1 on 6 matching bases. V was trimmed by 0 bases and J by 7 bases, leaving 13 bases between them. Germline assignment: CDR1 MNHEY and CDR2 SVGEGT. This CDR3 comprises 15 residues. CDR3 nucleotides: TGTGCCAGCAGTTACTCGCTGACTCAGGGGCAGCCCCAGCATTTT. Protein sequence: CASSYSLTQGQPQHF.

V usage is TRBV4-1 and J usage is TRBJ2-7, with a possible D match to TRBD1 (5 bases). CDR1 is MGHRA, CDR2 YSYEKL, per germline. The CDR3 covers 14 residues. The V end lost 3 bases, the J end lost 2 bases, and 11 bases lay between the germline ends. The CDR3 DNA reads TGCGCCAGCAGCCAGCCAGGGCCTCCCTACGAGCAGTACTTC. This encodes CASSQPGPPYEQYF.

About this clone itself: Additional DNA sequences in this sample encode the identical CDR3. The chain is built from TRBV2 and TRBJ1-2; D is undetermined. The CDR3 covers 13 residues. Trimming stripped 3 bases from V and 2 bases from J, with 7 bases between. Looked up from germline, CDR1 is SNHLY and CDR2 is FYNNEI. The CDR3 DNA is TGTGCCAGCAGTGACCGGAGAAACTATGGCTACACCTTC. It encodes CASSDRRNYGYTF.

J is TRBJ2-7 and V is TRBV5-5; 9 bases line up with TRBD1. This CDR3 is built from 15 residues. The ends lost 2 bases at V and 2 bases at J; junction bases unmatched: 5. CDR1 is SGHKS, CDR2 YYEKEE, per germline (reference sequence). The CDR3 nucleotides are TGTGCCAGCAGCTTCCAGGGACAGGGCACCTACGAGCAGTACTTC. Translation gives CASSFQGQGTYEQYF.

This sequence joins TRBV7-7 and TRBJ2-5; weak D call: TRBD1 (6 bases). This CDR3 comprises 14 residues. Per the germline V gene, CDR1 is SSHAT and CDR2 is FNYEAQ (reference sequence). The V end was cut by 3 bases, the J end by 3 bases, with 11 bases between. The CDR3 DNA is TGTGCCAGCAGCTTTTCCTCAGGGGAAGAGACCCAGTACTTC. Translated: CASSFSSGEETQYF.

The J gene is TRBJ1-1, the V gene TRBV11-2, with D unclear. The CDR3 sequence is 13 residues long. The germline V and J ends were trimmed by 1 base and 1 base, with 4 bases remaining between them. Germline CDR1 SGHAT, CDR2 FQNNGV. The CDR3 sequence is CASSLVRNTEAFF. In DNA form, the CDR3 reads TGTGCCAGCAGCTTAGTTCGGAACACTGAAGCTTTCTTT. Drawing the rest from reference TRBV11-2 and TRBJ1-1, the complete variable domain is EAGVAQSPRYKIIEKRQSVAFWCNPISGHATLYWYQQILGQGPKLLIQFQNNGVVDDSQLPKDRFSAERLKGVDSTLKIQPAKLEDSAVYLCASSLVRNTEAFFGQGTRLTVV.

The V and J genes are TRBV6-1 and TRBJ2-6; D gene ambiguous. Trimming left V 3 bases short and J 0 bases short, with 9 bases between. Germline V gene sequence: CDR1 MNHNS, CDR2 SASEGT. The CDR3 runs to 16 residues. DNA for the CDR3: TGTGCCAGCAGTGACGCACTTATCTCTGGGGCCAACGTCCTGACTTTC. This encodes CASSDALISGANVLTF.

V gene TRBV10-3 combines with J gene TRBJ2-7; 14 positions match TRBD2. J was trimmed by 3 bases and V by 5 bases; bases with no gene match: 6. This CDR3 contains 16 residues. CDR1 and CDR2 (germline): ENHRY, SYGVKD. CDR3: CAISLGGTSGGYEQYF. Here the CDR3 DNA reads TGTGCCATCAGTCTAGGGGGGACTAGCGGGGGCTACGAGCAGTACTTC.